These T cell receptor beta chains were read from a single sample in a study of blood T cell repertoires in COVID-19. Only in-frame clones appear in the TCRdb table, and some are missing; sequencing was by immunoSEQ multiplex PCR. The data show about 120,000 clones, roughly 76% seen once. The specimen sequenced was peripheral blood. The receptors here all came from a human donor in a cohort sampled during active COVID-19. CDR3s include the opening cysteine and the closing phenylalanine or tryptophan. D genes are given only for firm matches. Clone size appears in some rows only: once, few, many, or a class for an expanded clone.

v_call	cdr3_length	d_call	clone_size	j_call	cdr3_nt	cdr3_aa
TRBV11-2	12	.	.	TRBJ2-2	TGTGCCAGCACTAGTTCTACAGGGGAGCTGTTTTTT	CASTSSTGELFF
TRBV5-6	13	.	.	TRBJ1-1	TGTGCCAGCAGCTTGGAGTCCGGGTCGGCGGCTTTCTTT	CASSLESGSAAFF
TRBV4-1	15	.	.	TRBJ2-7	TGCGCCAGCAGCCAAGTGTCCGGACATCTCTACGAGCAGTACTTC	CASSQVSGHLYEQYF
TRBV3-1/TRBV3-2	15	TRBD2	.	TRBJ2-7	TGTGCCAGCAGCCCAACCGGGACTAGCGGGTACGAGCAGTACTTC	CASSPTGTSGYEQYF
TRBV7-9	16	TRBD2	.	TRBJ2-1	TGTGCCAGCAGCTCAACCCGAGCGGGGGGTCTGAATGAGCAGTTCTTC	CASSSTRAGGLNEQFF
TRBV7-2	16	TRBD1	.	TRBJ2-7	TGTGCCAGCAGCTTACGAAGACAGGGTGGTGGCTACGAGCAGTACTTC	CASSLRRQGGGYEQYF
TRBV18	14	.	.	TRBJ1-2	TGTGCCAGCTCACCATCACAGAGAAACTATGGCTACACCTTC	CASSPSQRNYGYTF
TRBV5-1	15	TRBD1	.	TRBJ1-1	TGCGCCAGCAGCAACTCAGGGGGCGCGAACACTGAAGCTTTCTTT	CASSNSGGANTEAFF
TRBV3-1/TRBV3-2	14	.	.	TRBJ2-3	TGTGCCAGCAGCCAATCTGGGGCCACAGATACGCAGTATTTT	CASSQSGATDTQYF
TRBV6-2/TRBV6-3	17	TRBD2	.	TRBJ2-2	TGTGCCAGCAGTCCCAGGTCTAGCGGGAGGGCGGTCGGGGAGCTGTTTTTT	CASSPRSSGRAVGELFF
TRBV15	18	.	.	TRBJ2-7	TGTGCCACCAGCAGAGATATTAACCCCCAGGGGCTCTCCTACGAGCAGTACTTC	CATSRDINPQGLSYEQYF
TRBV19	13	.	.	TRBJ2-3	TGTGCCAGTAGTTTACAGAACACAGATACGCAGTATTTT	CASSLQNTDTQYF
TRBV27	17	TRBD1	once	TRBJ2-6	TGTGCCAGCAGTTCCAGGGGGCCTAACCTTGGGGCCAACGTCCTGACTTTC	CASSSRGPNLGANVLTF
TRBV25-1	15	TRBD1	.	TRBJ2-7	TGTGCCAGCAGTGAGCCCTCGGGACAGGGTGTCGAGCAGTACTTC	CASSEPSGQGVEQYF
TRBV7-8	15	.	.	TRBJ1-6	TGTGCCAGCAGCTTAGTCTTGGGGGCTAATTCACCCCTCCACTTT	CASSLVLGANSPLHF
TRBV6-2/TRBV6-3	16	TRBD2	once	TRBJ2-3	TGTGCCAGCAGTGATAGCGGGAGGACTAGCACAGATACGCAGTATTTT	CASSDSGRTSTDTQYF
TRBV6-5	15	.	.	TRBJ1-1	TGTGCCAGCAGTCCTCTATCGCCCCTTCCCCCTGAAGCTTTCTTT	CASSPLSPLPPEAFF
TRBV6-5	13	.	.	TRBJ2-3	TGTGCCAGCGGGCTAGCGTTCACAGATACGCAGTATTTT	CASGLAFTDTQYF
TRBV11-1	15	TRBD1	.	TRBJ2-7	TGTGCCAGCAGCGACCGGGACAGGGGGCTGTACGAGCAGTACTTC	CASSDRDRGLYEQYF
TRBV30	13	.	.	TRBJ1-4	TGTGCCTGGAACAGGGCCTCTAATGAAAAACTGTTTTTT	CAWNRASNEKLFF
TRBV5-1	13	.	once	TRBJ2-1	TGCGCCAGCAGGAGACTAGTGGTTAGTGAGCAGTTCTTC	CASRRLVVSEQFF
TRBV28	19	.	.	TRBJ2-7	TGTGCCAGCGGGTTAATCAGGCCGGGAGTCTTCTCGATCTCCTACGAGCAGTACTTC	CASGLIRPGVFSISYEQYF
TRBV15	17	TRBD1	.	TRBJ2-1	TGTGCCACCAGCAGAGCCCCCGGGACAGGGATATTGAATGAGCAGTTCTTC	CATSRAPGTGILNEQFF
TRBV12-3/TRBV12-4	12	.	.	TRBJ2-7	TGTGCCAGCAAACGGGACACTTACGAGCAGTACTTC	CASKRDTYEQYF
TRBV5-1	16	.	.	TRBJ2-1	TGCGCCAGCAGCTTGATCATGGCAAGCTCCTACAATGAGCAGTTCTTC	CASSLIMASSYNEQFF
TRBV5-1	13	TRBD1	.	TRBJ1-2	TGCGCCAGCAGCTGGACAGGCTCAGAGGGCTACACCTTC	CASSWTGSEGYTF
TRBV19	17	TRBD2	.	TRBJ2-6	TGTGCCAGTAGTATAGGTAGCGGGGCCTCTGGGGCCAACGTCCTGACTTTC	CASSIGSGASGANVLTF
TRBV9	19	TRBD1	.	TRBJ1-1	TGTGCCAGCAGCCATGCGTTTGGACAGGGACTTTCGGCGGACACTGAAGCTTTCTTT	CASSHAFGQGLSADTEAFF
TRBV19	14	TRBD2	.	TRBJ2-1	TGTGCCAGTAGTATATCTACTAGCGGGAGGGAGCAGTTCTTC	CASSISTSGREQFF
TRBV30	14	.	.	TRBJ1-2	TGTGCCTGGAGTTATGGCCGTACGGGGTATGGCTACACCTTC	CAWSYGRTGYGYTF
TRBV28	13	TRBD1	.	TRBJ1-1	TGTGCCAGCAGGGACAGGGAGAACACTGAAGCTTTCTTT	CASRDRENTEAFF
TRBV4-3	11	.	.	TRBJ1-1	TGCGCCAGTAGGGGAAACACTGAAGCTTTCTTT	CASRGNTEAFF
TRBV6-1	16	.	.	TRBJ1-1	TGTGCCAGCAGTGAATCCACTAGGCCGGTGAACACTGAAGCTTTCTTT	CASSESTRPVNTEAFF
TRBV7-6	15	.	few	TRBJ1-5	TGTGCCAGCAGCTTAACAGGGTTAGGGAATCAGCCCCAGCATTTT	CASSLTGLGNQPQHF
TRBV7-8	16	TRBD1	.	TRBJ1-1	TGTGCCAGCAGCCCGAAGACAGGGGGCTATTTCACTGAAGCTTTCTTT	CASSPKTGGYFTEAFF
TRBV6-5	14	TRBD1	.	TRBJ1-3	TGTGCCAGCAGTTCCGGGACAGTCGGAAACACCATATATTTT	CASSSGTVGNTIYF
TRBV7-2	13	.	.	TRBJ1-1	TGTGCCAGCAGCTCGCCGGTGAACACTGAAGCTTTCTTT	CASSSPVNTEAFF